These 6 T cell receptor beta chains were sequenced from one sample in a study of T cell responses to AZD1222 COVID-19 vaccine. This table comes from immunoSEQ multiplex PCR, and its TCRdb copy is limited to in-frame clones, with some not included. The sample holds 110,000 to 150,000 clones, around 90% seen once. The starting material was peripheral blood, obtained on day 0 of AZD1222 vaccination. Source of these receptors: an adult in good health.

The V call is TRBV2, the J call TRBJ1-2; 8 bases are a match to TRBD1. V was pared by 9 bases and J by 5 bases, with 2 bases of the junction left unmatched. CDR1 is SNHLY and CDR2 is FYNNEI in the germline V gene. The CDR3 consists of 11 residues. CDR3 DNA: TGTGCCAGTGGACAGGGATATGGCTACACCTTC. It specifies CASGQGYGYTF.

The chain's CDR3 is CASSPMTGSTDTQYF. The CDR3 DNA reads as TGCGCCAGCAGCCCAATGACCGGTAGCACAGATACGCAGTATTTT. The rearrangement links TRBV5-1 to TRBJ2-3; D is undetermined. In germline, CDR1 is SGHRS, CDR2 YFSETQ. CDR3 length: 15 amino acids. V was trimmed by 4 bases and J by 0 bases, leaving 12 bases between them.

The CDR3 sequence: CAWSVSPGSGNTIYF. The CDR3 DNA sequence: TGTGCCTGGAGTGTAAGCCCCGGATCTGGAAACACCATATATTTT. The chain couples TRBV30 to TRBJ1-3; the D is unclear. The CDR3 runs to 15 residues. Germline V gene data show CDR1 as GTSNPN and CDR2 as SVGIG (reference sequence). Trimming removed 0 bases from V and 1 base from J, with 10 bases in between.

The chain combines TRBV2 with TRBJ2-3, with 11 bases identical to TRBD2. Trimming cost V 7 bases and J 2 bases; bases outside gene matches: 8. The germline V gene encodes CDR1 SNHLY and CDR2 FYNNEI. This CDR3 has 16 residues. The CDR3 coding sequence is TGTGCCAGCACACCTTGGACTAGCGGGCCCACAGATACGCAGTATTTT. Amino acid sequence: CASTPWTSGPTDTQYF.

CDR3 sequence reads: CASSLEGLAVKAQYF. CDR3 DNA: TGTGCCAGCAGCTTAGAGGGACTAGCGGTCAAGGCCCAGTACTTC. The chain employs TRBV7-8 and TRBJ2-5, with 11 bases matching TRBD2. Trimming removed 1 base from V and 9 bases from J; junction bases left unmatched: 7. CDR1 and CDR2 from the germline V gene are SGHVS and FQNEAQ. CDR3 length: 15 residues.

The chain employs TRBV24-1 and TRBJ2-3; a weak D match, TRBD1 (5 bases). V shed 2 bases and J shed 0 bases, with 11 bases lying between them. In germline, CDR1 is KGHDR, CDR2 SFDVKD. The CDR3 runs 16 residues. The CDR3 nucleotides read TGTGCCACCAGTGATTGGACACAGACTAGCACAGATACGCAGTATTTT. Translated: CATSDWTQTSTDTQYF.